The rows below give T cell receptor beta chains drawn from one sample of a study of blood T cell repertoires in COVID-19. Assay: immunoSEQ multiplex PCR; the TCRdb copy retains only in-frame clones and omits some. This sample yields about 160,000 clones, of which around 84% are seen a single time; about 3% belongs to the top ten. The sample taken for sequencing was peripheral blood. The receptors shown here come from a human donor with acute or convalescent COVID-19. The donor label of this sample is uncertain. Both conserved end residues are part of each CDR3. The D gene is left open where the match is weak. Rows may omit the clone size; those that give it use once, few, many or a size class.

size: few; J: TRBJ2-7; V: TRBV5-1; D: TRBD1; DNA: TGCGCCAGCAGCCCGGAAGGCAGGGGGAGTCCCTACGAGCAGTACTTC; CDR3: CASSPEGRGSPYEQYF
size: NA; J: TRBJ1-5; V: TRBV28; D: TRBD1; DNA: TGTGCCAGCAGTTTATTTCCCGGGACAGGGGGTTCTCAGCCCCAGCATTTT; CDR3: CASSLFPGTGGSQPQHF
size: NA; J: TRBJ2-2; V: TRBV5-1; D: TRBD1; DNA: TGCGCCAGCAGCTCTAGGAGCACAGGGGGCCCCGGGGGGACCGGGGAGCTGTTTTTT; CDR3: CASSSRSTGGPGGTGELFF
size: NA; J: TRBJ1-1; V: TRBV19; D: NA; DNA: TGTGCCAGTAGTATGGTTAGGGGCACTGAAGCTTTCTTT; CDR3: CASSMVRGTEAFF
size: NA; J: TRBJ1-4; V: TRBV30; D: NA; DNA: TGTGCCTGGGGACGGGACCAAGGGGGAAAGGGTGAAAAACTGTTTTTT; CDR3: CAWGRDQGGKGEKLFF
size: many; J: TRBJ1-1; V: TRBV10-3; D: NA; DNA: TGTGCCATCAGTGGGCCGAAGAACACTGAAGCTTTCTTT; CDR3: CAISGPKNTEAFF
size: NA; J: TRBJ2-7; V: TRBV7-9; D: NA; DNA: TGTGCCAGCAGCAGTGTTCGGGAGCAGTACTTC; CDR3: CASSSVREQYF
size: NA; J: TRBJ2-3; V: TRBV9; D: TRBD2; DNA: TGTGCCAGCACCCTGGGAGGGAGTAGCACAGATACGCAGTATTTT; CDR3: CASTLGGSSTDTQYF
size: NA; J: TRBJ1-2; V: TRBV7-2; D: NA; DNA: TGTGCCAGCAGCTTAACTGGGACGAGTGGGACTGGAGGCTATGGCTACACCTTC; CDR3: CASSLTGTSGTGGYGYTF
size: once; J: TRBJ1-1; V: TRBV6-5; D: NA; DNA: TGTGCCAGCAGTTACAAAGGGGTCTATGCTGAAGCTTTCTTT; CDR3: CASSYKGVYAEAFF
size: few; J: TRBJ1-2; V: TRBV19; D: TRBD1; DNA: TGTGCCAGTAGTAAATACCAGACAGGGGACTATGGCTACACCTTC; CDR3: CASSKYQTGDYGYTF
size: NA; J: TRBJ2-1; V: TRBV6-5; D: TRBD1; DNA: TGTGCCAGCAGTTACTCCCGACAGGGTTCTGTTGAGCAGTTCTTC; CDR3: CASSYSRQGSVEQFF
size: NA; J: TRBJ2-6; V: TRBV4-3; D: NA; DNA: TGCGCCAGCAGCCAAGACCGCCAGGTGTCTGGGGCCAACGTCCTGACTTTC; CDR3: CASSQDRQVSGANVLTF
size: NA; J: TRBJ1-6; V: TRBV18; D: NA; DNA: TGTGCCAGCACTAGGGGGAGCCTGGCCTATAATTCACCCCTCCACTTT; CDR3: CASTRGSLAYNSPLHF
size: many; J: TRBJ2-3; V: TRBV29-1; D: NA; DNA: TGCAGCGTTGAAGGACGGAGGAGCACAGATACGCAGTATTTT; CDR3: CSVEGRRSTDTQYF
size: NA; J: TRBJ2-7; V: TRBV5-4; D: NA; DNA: TGTGCCAGCAGCTTGGGTACAGTCTTATCCTACGAGCAGTACTTC; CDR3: CASSLGTVLSYEQYF
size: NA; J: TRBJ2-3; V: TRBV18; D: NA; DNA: TGTGCCAGCTCACCTCAGAACACAGATACGCAGTATTTT; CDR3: CASSPQNTDTQYF
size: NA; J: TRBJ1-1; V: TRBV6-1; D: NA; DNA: TGTGCCAGCAGTGAAAGGGGGGGGAACACTGAAGCTTTCTTT; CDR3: CASSERGGNTEAFF
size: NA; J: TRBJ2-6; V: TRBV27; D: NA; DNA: TGTGCCAGCAGTTTGTCAGGGTCCAGGGCCAACGTCCTGACTTTC; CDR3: CASSLSGSRANVLTF
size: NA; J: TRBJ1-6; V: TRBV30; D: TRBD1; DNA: TGTGCCTGGGAAGGGGGACAGGTCAGCTCCTATAATTCACCCCTCCACTTT; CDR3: CAWEGGQVSSYNSPLHF
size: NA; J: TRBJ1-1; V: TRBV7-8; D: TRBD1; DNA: TGTGCCAGCAGCGTCCACAGGGGGGTGAACACTGAAGCTTTCTTT; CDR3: CASSVHRGVNTEAFF
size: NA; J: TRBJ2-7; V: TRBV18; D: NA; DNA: TGTGCCAGCTCACCGCCCGGGACGGGACTTCCCATAGCCTACGAGCAGTACTTC; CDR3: CASSPPGTGLPIAYEQYF
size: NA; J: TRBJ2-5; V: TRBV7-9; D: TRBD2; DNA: TGTGCCAGCAGCTTAGGAGGACTAGCGGGGGGACCAGGGGGAGAGACCCAGTACTTC; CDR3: CASSLGGLAGGPGGETQYF
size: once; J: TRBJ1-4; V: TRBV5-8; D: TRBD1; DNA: TGTGCCAGCAGCTTTCTGGACAGGGGGTACAGACTGTTTTTT; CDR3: CASSFLDRGYRLFF
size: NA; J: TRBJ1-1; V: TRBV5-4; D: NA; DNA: TGTGCCAGCAGCTTGGAGACATTCGGAACTGAAGCTTTCTTT; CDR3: CASSLETFGTEAFF
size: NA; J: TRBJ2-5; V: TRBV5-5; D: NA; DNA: TGTGCCAGCAGTTTTACTAGTCTGGGGGAGACCCAGTACTTC; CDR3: CASSFTSLGETQYF
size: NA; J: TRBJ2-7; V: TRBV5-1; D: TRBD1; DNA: TGCGCCAGCAGCCCGGGACAGGGTATCTACGAGCAGTACTTC; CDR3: CASSPGQGIYEQYF
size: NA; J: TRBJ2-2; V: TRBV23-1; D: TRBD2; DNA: TGCGCCAGCAGTCACTGGCTAGCGGGGACCGGGGAGCTGTTTTTT; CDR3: CASSHWLAGTGELFF
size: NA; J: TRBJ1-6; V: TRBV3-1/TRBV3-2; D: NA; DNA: TGTGCCAGCAGCCCATTACAGAGTATTTCACCCCTCCACTTT; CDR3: CASSPLQSISPLHF
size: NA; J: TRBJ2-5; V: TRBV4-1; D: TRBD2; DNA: TGCGCCAGCAGCCAGGTCTACCCGGGACTACTCGAGACCCAGTACTTC; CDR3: CASSQVYPGLLETQYF
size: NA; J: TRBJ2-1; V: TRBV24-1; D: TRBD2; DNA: TGTGCCACCAGTGATTTTCGCGGGGGGGATGAGCAGTTCTTC; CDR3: CATSDFRGGDEQFF
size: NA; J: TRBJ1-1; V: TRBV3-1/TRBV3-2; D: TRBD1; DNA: TGTGCCAGCAGCCCACAGGGGGCGGCTCTGAACACTGAAGCTTTCTTT; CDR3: CASSPQGAALNTEAFF
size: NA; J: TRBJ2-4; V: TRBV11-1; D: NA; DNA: TGTGCCAGCAGCTCCCTCCAGGGGAGAAACATTCAGTACTTC; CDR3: CASSSLQGRNIQYF
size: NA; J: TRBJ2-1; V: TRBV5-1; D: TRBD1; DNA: TGCGCCAGCAGGTTATCGGGACAGGGGAGGTCGGGCTCCTACAATGAGCAGTTCTTC; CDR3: CASRLSGQGRSGSYNEQFF
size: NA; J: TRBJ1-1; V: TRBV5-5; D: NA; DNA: TGTGCCAGCAGCTTGAAGCCATCATTCTTGAACACTGAAGCTTTCTTT; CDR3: CASSLKPSFLNTEAFF
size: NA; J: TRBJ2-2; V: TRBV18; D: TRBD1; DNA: TGTGCCAGCTCACTGCGCAGGGGGCAAGGCGGGGAGCTGTTTTTT; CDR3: CASSLRRGQGGELFF
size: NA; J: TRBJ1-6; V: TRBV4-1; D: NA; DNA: TGCGCCAGCAGCCAAGACCCGACAGATCGAAATTCACCCCTCCACTTT; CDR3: CASSQDPTDRNSPLHF
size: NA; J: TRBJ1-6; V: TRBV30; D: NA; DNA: TGTGCCTCCGGGAGGGTACCCCTCCACTTT; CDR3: CASGRVPLHF
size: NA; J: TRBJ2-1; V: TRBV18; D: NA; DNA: TGTGCCAGCTCACCTTCCCTTAACAATGAGCAGTTCTTC; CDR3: CASSPSLNNEQFF
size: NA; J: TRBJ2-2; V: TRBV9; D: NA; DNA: TGTGCCAGCAGAGCCAGGGGGGACAACACCGGGGAGCTGTTTTTT; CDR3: CASRARGDNTGELFF
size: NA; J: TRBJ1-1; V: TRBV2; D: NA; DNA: TGTGCCAGCTGTAGATCAATGAACACTGAAGCTTTCTTT; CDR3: CASCRSMNTEAFF
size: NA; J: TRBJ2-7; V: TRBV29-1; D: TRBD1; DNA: TGCAGCGTCCTAGTAGGGACAGGGATTTACGAGCAGTACTTC; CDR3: CSVLVGTGIYEQYF
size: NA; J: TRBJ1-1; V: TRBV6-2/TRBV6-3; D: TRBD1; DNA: TGTGCCAGCAGTTACTCGGGACAGATTGCCGGCACTGAAGCTTTCTTT; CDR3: CASSYSGQIAGTEAFF